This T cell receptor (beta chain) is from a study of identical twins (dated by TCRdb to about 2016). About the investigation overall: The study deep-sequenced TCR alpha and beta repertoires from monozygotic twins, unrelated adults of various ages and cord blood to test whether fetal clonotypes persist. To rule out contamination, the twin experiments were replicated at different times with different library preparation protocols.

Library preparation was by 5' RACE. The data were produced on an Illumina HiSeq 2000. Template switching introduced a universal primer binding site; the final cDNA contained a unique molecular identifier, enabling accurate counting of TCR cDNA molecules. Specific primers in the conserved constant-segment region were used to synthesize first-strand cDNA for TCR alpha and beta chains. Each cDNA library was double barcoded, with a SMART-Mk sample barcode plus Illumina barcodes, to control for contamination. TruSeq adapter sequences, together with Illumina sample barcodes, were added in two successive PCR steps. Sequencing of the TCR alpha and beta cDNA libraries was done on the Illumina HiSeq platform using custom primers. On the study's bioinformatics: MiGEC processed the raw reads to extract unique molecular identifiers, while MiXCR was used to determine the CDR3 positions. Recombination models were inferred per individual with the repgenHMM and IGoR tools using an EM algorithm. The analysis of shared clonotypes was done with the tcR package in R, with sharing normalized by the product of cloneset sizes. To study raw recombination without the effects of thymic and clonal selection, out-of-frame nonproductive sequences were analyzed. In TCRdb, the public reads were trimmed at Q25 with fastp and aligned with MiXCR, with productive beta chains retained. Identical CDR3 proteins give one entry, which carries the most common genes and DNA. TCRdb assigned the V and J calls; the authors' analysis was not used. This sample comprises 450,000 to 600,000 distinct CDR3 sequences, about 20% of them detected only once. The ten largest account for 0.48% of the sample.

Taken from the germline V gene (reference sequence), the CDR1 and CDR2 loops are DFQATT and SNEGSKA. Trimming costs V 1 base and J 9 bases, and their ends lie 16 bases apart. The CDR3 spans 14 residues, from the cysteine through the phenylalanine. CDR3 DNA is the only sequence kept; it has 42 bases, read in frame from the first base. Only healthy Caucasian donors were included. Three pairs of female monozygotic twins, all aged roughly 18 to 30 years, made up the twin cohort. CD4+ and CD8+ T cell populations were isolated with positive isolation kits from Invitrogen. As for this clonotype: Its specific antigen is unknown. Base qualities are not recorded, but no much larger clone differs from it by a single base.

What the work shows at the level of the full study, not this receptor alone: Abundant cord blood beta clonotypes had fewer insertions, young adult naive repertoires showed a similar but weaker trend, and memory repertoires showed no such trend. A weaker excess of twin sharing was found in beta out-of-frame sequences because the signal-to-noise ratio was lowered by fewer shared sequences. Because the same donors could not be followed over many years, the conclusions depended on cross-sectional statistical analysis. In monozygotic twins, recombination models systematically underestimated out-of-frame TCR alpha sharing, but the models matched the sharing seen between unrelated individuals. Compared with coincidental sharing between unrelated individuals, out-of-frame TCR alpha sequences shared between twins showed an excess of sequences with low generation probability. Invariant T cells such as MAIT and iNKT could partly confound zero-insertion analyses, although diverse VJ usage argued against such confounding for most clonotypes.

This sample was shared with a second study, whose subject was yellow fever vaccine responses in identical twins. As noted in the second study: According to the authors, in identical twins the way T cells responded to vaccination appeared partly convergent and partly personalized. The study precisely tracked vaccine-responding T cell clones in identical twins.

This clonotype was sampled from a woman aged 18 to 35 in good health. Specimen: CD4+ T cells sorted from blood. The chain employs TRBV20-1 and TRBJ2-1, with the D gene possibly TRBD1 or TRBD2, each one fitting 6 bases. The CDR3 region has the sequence CSARATRGGGEQFF. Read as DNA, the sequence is TGCAGTGCTAGAGCCACGCGAGGGGGAGGTGAGCAGTTCTTC.